The subject of this entry is one T cell receptor (beta chain). What this receptor recognizes is not known. No clone much larger than this one lies a single base away; base qualities are absent. Trimming removed 0 bases from V and 0 bases from J, leaving 9 bases between the germline ends. The CDR3 covers 17 residues, taking in both the cysteine and the phenylalanine. Only the CDR3 portion is preserved as DNA: 51 bases, with reading frame beginning at the first base. As encoded in the germline V gene, CDR1 is LGHNA while CDR2 is YSLEER. This sample's treatment or condition label indicates: live attenuated yellow fever vaccine strain. Two biological replicates of bulk PBMCs were collected at each blood-draw timepoint. A standard Ficoll-Paque protocol was used to isolate PBMCs from peripheral blood. TriZol was used to extract RNA from bulk PBMCs, from CD4 and CD8 fractions, and from dextramer-positive and dextramer-negative fractions.

The data originate from a study of T cells after yellow fever vaccination (dated by TCRdb to between 2018 and 2021). Study-wide context: The SMART-Seq v4 Ultra Low Input RNA kit was used to prepare libraries from fractions with low cell numbers. To follow T-cell clones before and after both primary and booster YFV17D yellow fever vaccination, bulk TCR alpha and beta repertoires underwent longitudinal sequencing. The cohort comprised two healthy male donors, one aged 18 to 30 and one aged 30 to 40 years. Blood samples were taken at several timepoints before and after primary and secondary immunization, and bulk PBMC replicates and cell subsets were isolated. Summary of the overall study and its limitations: Because abundant contaminating clonotypes from the bulk population could be contained in FACS-sorted repertoires, computational filtering was required. Compared with the primary T-cell response, the secondary T-cell response was weaker but faster, peaking on day 5 rather than day 15. Only a couple of donors were included in the study, so the extent to which the findings can be generalized is limited. After the booster, most of the clones that had expanded following primary vaccination were detected again (96% of CD4 and 80% to 90% of CD8), which suggests that memory was broadly maintained. A small fraction of clonotypes appeared in both the CD4 and CD8 compartments, likely as a result of convergent recombination.

The listed sequencing device is Illumina NovaSeq 6000. Synthesis of TCR cDNA relied on 5'RACE template switching, a step that introduced a universal primer site along with unique molecular identifiers. Priming of cDNA synthesis was performed from both the TCR alpha and TCR beta constant segments. Library amplification used two PCR steps, and the second PCR step added sample barcodes and sequencing adapters. Libraries were sequenced on Illumina HiSeq 2500 (2x100 bp) or NovaSeq (2x150 bp). The original methods were these. MIGEC handled demultiplexing of reads and collapsing into UMI consensus sequences, while MiXCR performed V(D)J alignment. Clonotypes responding to the vaccine were identified with edgeR on replicate PBMC samples, with the criteria of FDR below 0.01 and a log2 fold change above 5 up to day 15. Each bulk clonotype was labeled CD4 or CD8 based on which sequenced repertoire, CD4 or CD8, contained the clonotype at higher abundance. TCRdb handled the public reads itself, with Q25 trimming in fastp and clone calling in MiXCR, and kept productive beta chains. All rows with the same CDR3 protein become a single entry with the most common DNA and genes. It is TCRdb's table, rather than the study itself, that gives the V and J calls and clone size. This sample lists about 350,000 distinct CDR3 sequences; roughly 4% were detected once. 20% to 25% of the sample belongs to the ten largest clones.

Sequences were derived from PBMCs, sampled 5 days after the yellow fever booster vaccination. The sequence derives from a man between 18 and 29 years old who received the YFV17D yellow fever vaccine. The chain is assembled from TRBV4-3 and TRBJ2-6; the D segment may tentatively be TRBD1 or TRBD2, each giving 5 matched bases. The base sequence is TGCGCCAGCAGCCAAGAGGGACCGAACTCTGGGGCCAACGTCCTGACTTTC. This gives the protein CASSQEGPNSGANVLTF.